Each of the 24 T cell receptor beta chains below was sequenced from the same sample in a study of control samples from healthy donors and cancer patients. Clones were sequenced by immunoSEQ multiplex PCR, and TCRdb holds only the in-frame ones, with some missing. The sample has 60,000 to 95,000 clones; 89% are singletons. Sequencing used PBMCs. These TCRs come from a woman aged 50 to 60 with colorectal cancer.

In its sample, this clone was seen a few times. V is TRBV10-1 and J is TRBJ2-2; D perhaps matches TRBD2 (6 bases). This CDR3 has 15 amino acids. The germline V and J ends were trimmed by 3 bases and 3 bases, with 11 bases remaining between them. Germline V lookup: CDR1 WNHNN, CDR2 SYGVQD (reference sequence). As DNA, the CDR3 is TGCGCCAGCAGTGATCGGGGGTCGGACACCGGGGAGCTGTTTTTT. Translation: CASSDRGSDTGELFF.

The genes are TRBV10-3 and TRBJ2-3, with D possibly TRBD1 on 6 matching bases. This CDR3 comprises 16 residues. Germline CDR1 ENHRY, CDR2 SYGVKD. V was cut by 7 bases and J by 0 bases, with 17 bases left in between. CDR3 nucleotides: TGTGCCATCAAGGATCCACTGGGACAAAGCACAGATACGCAGTATTTT. Translation gives CAIKDPLGQSTDTQYF.

The rearrangement joins TRBV20-1 to TRBJ2-3; D unresolved. Per germline, CDR1 DFQATT and CDR2 SNEGSKA (reference sequence). V was shortened by 1 base and J by 3 bases, with 2 bases between the two germline ends. The CDR3 extends over 11 amino acids. The CDR3 DNA is TGCAGTGCTAGAGGAACAGATACGCAGTATTTT. Residues: CSARGTDTQYF.

V usage is TRBV10-3 and J usage is TRBJ2-3; 7 bases are shared with TRBD1. Germline CDR1 and CDR2: ENHRY and SYGVKD. The CDR3 runs 16 residues. J lost 6 bases, V lost 0 bases, and 9 bases had no gene match. CDR3: CAISESGGRARDTQYF. CDR3 DNA: TGTGCCATCAGTGAGTCAGGGGGCAGGGCTCGGGATACGCAGTATTTT.

The chain has TRBV7-3 and TRBJ2-3; 7 nucleotides agree with TRBD1. Germline CDR1 is SGHTA and CDR2 is FQGTGA. V was pared by 5 bases and J by 5 bases, with 7 bases of the junction left unmatched. This CDR3 region has 14 residues. CDR3 sequence (DNA): TGTGCCAGCAGCCTGACAGGGTCCGGAGATACGCAGTATTTT. Its protein product is CASSLTGSGDTQYF. The entire variable domain, with the rest obtained from reference TRBV7-3 and TRBJ2-3, is as follows: GAGVSQTPSNKVTEKGKYVELRCDPISGHTALYWYRQSLGQGPEFLIYFQGTGAADDSGLPNDRFFAVRPEGSVSTLKIQRTERGDSAVYLCASSLTGSGDTQYFGPGTRLTVL.

V and J are TRBV21-1 and TRBJ1-2; TRBD1, as called in the table, went unchecked against the DNA. TRBV21-1 is a known pseudogene. The CDR3 length is 13 residues. CDR3 in DNA: TGTGCCAGCAGCAGTGGGACAGCCTATGGCTACACCTTC. This translates into CASSSGTAYGYTF.

This chain connects TRBV5-6 to TRBJ1-5; D is ambiguous. Germline CDR1 reads SGHDT; CDR2 reads YYEEEE. This CDR3 is 14 amino acids long. V was trimmed by 4 bases and J by 0 bases, leaving 8 bases between them. As DNA, the CDR3 is TGTGCCAGCAGCCCTGCCGGTAGCAATCAGCCCCAGCATTTT. Translated: CASSPAGSNQPQHF.

V is TRBV18 and J is TRBJ1-2; possible D gene TRBD1, 6 bases. V was trimmed by 1 base and J by 4 bases, leaving 7 bases between them. The CDR3 covers 13 residues. Germline assignment: CDR1 KGHSH and CDR2 LQKENI. CDR3 sequence reads: CASSPQDSYGYTF. The CDR3 DNA is TGTGCCAGCTCACCACAGGACAGCTATGGCTACACCTTC.

CDR3 in amino acids: CASSIANGGSQETQYF. For the CDR3, the DNA is TGTGCCAGTAGTATAGCTAATGGAGGCAGTCAAGAGACCCAGTACTTC. This chain joins TRBV19 and TRBJ2-5; D is perhaps TRBD2 (5 bases). With 1 base removed from V and 2 bases from J, the gap between germline ends came to 14 bases. CDR3 length equals 16 residues. Germline V gene lookup returns CDR1 LNHDA and CDR2 SQIVND (reference sequence).

V gene TRBV19 combines with J gene TRBJ1-6; D remains ambiguous. Trimming took 4 bases from V and 7 from J, leaving 5 bases between them. The CDR3 spans 12 residues. Per the germline V gene, CDR1 is LNHDA and CDR2 is SQIVND (reference sequence). In DNA, the CDR3 is TGTGCCAGTAGTAAATGGAATTCACCCCTCCACTTT. It translates to CASSKWNSPLHF.

The rearrangement joins TRBV30 to TRBJ1-2; no definite D call. The V end lost 7 bases, the J end lost 4 bases, and 16 bases lay between the germline ends. The CDR3 loop spans 13 amino acids. Germline values: CDR1 GTSNPN, CDR2 SVGIG (reference sequence). The CDR3 is CAFSGEWGYGYTF. CDR3 bases: TGTGCCTTTAGTGGGGAGTGGGGCTATGGCTACACCTTC.

J is TRBJ2-5 and V is TRBV6-2 or TRBV6-3; 10 bases fit TRBD2. The CDR3 totals 17 residues. Unmatched junction bases numbered 10, after V lost 1 base and J lost 5 bases. The germline V gene encodes CDR1 MNHEY and CDR2 SVGEGT. The CDR3 nucleotides read TGTGCCAGCAGTTACTGGAGGAGCGGGGGGGCAGCGGAGACCCAGTACTTC. Translation gives CASSYWRSGGAAETQYF.

This clone was observed a few times. The chain links TRBV7-2 to TRBJ1-2, with a weak D call TRBD1 (5 bases). CDR3 length equals 19 residues. Trimming cost V 3 bases and J 1 base, with 24 bases left between them. The germline V gene encodes CDR1 SGHTA and CDR2 FQGNSA. The CDR3 sequence is CASSFAPGGSSTYNYGYTF. DNA for the CDR3: TGTGCCAGCAGCTTCGCACCCGGGGGGTCCTCCACGTATAACTATGGCTACACCTTC.

The rearrangement joins TRBV2 to TRBJ2-6, with 8 bases identical to TRBD1. The V gene's germline CDR1 is SNHLY and CDR2 FYNNEI. Trimming cost V 7 bases and J 2 bases; bases outside gene matches: 4. The CDR3 extends over 15 amino acids. CDR3 sequence reads: CASTGQDPGANVLTF. The CDR3 DNA reads as TGTGCCAGCACGGGACAGGACCCTGGGGCCAACGTCCTGACTTTC.

V gene TRBV2 combines with J gene TRBJ1-2; D is perhaps TRBD1 (5 bases). The germline V and J ends were trimmed by 7 bases and 4 bases, with 13 bases remaining between them. Germline assignment: CDR1 SNHLY and CDR2 FYNNEI. This CDR3 spans 13 amino acids. The CDR3 loop is CASKGREFYGYTF. The CDR3 nucleotides read TGTGCCAGCAAGGGCAGGGAGTTCTATGGCTACACCTTC.

V is TRBV6-5 and J is TRBJ1-2; D not resolved. The CDR3 loop spans 10 amino acids. Germline V gives CDR1 MNHEY, CDR2 SVGAGI. Trimming took 8 bases from V and 3 from J, leaving 4 bases between them. The CDR3 reads CASSDYGYTF. In nucleotides, the CDR3 is TGTGCCAGCTCGGACTATGGCTACACCTTC.

The chain recombines TRBV6-2 or TRBV6-3 with TRBJ2-3; D gene ambiguous. V shed 6 bases and J shed 2 bases, with 6 bases lying between them. CDR1 and CDR2 (germline): MNHEY, SVGEGT. This CDR3 is 12 amino acids long. In nucleotides, the CDR3 is TGTGCCAGCAGCCTAACCACAGATACGCAGTATTTT. It codes for CASSLTTDTQYF.

V and J are TRBV7-2 and TRBJ2-5; possible D gene TRBD2, 5 bases. The germline V and J ends were trimmed by 6 bases and 1 base, with 9 bases remaining between them. CDR1 is SGHTA and CDR2 is FQGNSA in the germline V gene. This CDR3 contains 13 residues. CDR3 amino acids: CASSQRIQETQYF. The CDR3 nucleotides read TGTGCCAGCAGTCAGCGGATCCAAGAGACCCAGTACTTC.

The chain joins TRBV5-6 to TRBJ1-2; D may be TRBD1 (6 bases). The CDR3 is 14 residues long. V was shortened by 1 base and J by 4 bases, with 11 bases between the two germline ends. CDR1 and CDR2 (germline): SGHDT, YYEEEE. The DNA for the CDR3 is TGTGCCAGCAGCTTGAGGGGGGAAGGCTATGGCTACACCTTC. Its protein is CASSLRGEGYGYTF.

V gene TRBV12-3 or TRBV12-4 combines with J gene TRBJ1-5; no reliable D call. Trimming stripped 7 bases from V and 0 bases from J, with 7 bases between. This CDR3 is built from 13 residues. The CDR3 spells CASTRGSNQPQHF. As DNA, the CDR3 is TGTGCCAGCACCCGGGGTAGCAATCAGCCCCAGCATTTT.

The chain joins TRBV28 to TRBJ1-6; 7 bases agree with TRBD1. CDR1 is MDHEN and CDR2 is SYDVKM in the germline V gene. The CDR3 length is 16 residues. J gave up 5 bases and V 3 bases, and 7 bases lay outside the gene matches. The CDR3 DNA sequence: TGTGCCAGCAGTTTTTCGGGACAGAATCATAATTCACCCCTCCACTTT. Encoded protein: CASSFSGQNHNSPLHF.

The chain uses TRBV5-5 and TRBJ1-1; 7 bases align to TRBD1. Per the germline V gene, CDR1 is SGHKS and CDR2 is YYEKEE (reference sequence). This CDR3 comprises 13 residues. V trimming: 4 bases; J trimming: 1 base; junction bases outside the gene matches: 1. CDR3 amino acids: CASSRTGNTEAFF. For the CDR3, the DNA is TGTGCCAGCAGCCGGACAGGGAACACTGAAGCTTTCTTT. The variable domain in full, with the rest retrieved from reference TRBV5-5 and TRBJ1-1, is DAGVTQSPTHLIKTRGQQVTLRCSPISGHKSVSWYQQVLGQGPQFIFQYYEKEERGRGNFPDRFSARQFPNYSSELNVNALLLGDSALYLCASSRTGNTEAFFGQGTRLTVV.

A single count supports this clone. V is TRBV2 and J is TRBJ1-5; D is ambiguous. The CDR3 runs 13 residues. Germline V lookup: CDR1 SNHLY, CDR2 FYNNEI. The germline V and J ends were trimmed by 2 bases and 4 bases, with 6 bases remaining between them. The CDR3 region is CASSELENQPQHF. The DNA of the CDR3 is TGTGCCAGCAGTGAACTCGAGAATCAGCCCCAGCATTTT.

The V call is TRBV19, the J call TRBJ1-2; 10 bases line up with TRBD1. With V trimmed by 4 bases and J by 3 bases, 8 bases remained unmatched. CDR1 and CDR2 from the germline V gene are LNHDA and SQIVND (reference sequence). This CDR3 region has 16 residues. CDR3 sequence: CASSRSDRGPYYGYTF. The CDR3 DNA follows: TGTGCCAGTAGTAGATCCGACAGGGGGCCTTACTATGGCTACACCTTC.